Shown below are 27 T cell receptor beta chains from a single sample sequenced in a study of T cell responses to AZD1222 COVID-19 vaccine. Sequencing was performed with immunoSEQ multiplex PCR; in TCRdb, only in-frame clones are kept and a portion is missing. The sample consists of approximately 180,000 clones, 88% of them appearing once. This specimen consisted of peripheral blood, obtained 28 days after the second AZD1222 dose. The receptors were gathered from an adult who received the AZD1222 COVID-19 vaccine.

The chain combines TRBV5-1 with TRBJ1-3; D is uncertain. Trimming removed 4 bases from V and 4 bases from J, with 12 bases in between. Germline V gives CDR1 SGHRS, CDR2 YFSETQ. CDR3 length equals 14 residues. The CDR3 region has the DNA TGCGCCAGCAGCCCTACAGTAGAGGGAAACACCATATATTTT. It translates to CASSPTVEGNTIYF.

V is TRBV5-1 and J is TRBJ2-2; the D gene is possibly TRBD1 (6 bases). This CDR3 contains 13 residues. The germline CDR1 and CDR2 sequences are SGHRS and YFSETQ. Trimming removed 3 bases from V and 7 bases from J, with 10 bases in between. CDR3 sequence (DNA): TGCGCCAGCAGCTGGGACATCCTCGGGGAGCTGTTTTTT. Amino acids: CASSWDILGELFF.

The rearrangement links TRBV6-5 to TRBJ2-3, with TRBD2 matching over 10 bases. CDR3 length: 15 residues. Germline V gene data show CDR1 as MNHEY and CDR2 as SVGAGI. J was trimmed by 6 bases and V by 5 bases; bases with no gene match: 8. CDR3 amino acids: CASSKLAGDRDTQYF. CDR3 bases: TGTGCCAGCAGTAAGCTAGCGGGAGACAGGGATACGCAGTATTTT.

The chain links TRBV13 to TRBJ2-1, with TRBD1 matching over 11 bases. Germline assignment: CDR1 PRHDT and CDR2 FYEKMQ (reference sequence). The CDR3 is made up of 15 amino acids. V shed 5 bases and J 7 bases; nucleotides not matched to a gene: 7. CDR3 region: CASSLDRGRENEQFF. For the CDR3, the DNA is TGTGCCAGCAGCCTGGACAGGGGGCGCGAGAATGAGCAGTTCTTC.

The V and J genes are TRBV7-2 and TRBJ2-3; possibly TRBD1 or TRBD2 for D (6 bases each). V gave up 5 bases and J gave up 3 bases, with 21 bases separating them. This CDR3 contains 17 residues. Germline V lookup: CDR1 SGHTA, CDR2 FQGNSA. The CDR3 DNA is TGTGCCAGCAGCCAATGGGGGGCCTCTAAGGGAACAGATACGCAGTATTTT. Translation gives CASSQWGASKGTDTQYF.

The chain recombines TRBV28 with TRBJ1-2; TRBD1 matches 11 bases. This CDR3 is 14 amino acids long. V shed 4 bases and J 7 bases; nucleotides not matched to a gene: 5. The germline V gene encodes CDR1 MDHEN and CDR2 SYDVKM. CDR3 nucleotides: TGTGCCAGCAGTTACGGACAGGGGGCGTTTGGCTACACCTTC. Translating gives CASSYGQGAFGYTF.

This chain joins TRBV5-5 and TRBJ2-7, with D uncertain. There are 15 residues in the CDR3. Germline-derived CDR1 and CDR2 are SGHKS and YYEKEE (reference sequence). Deletions cut 0 bases from V and 4 bases from J, with 14 bases between. CDR3 in DNA: TGTGCCAGCAGCTTGGTATCGGACGGCCGGTACGAGCAGTACTTC. Translated: CASSLVSDGRYEQYF.

V gene TRBV2 combines with J gene TRBJ2-1, with 15 nucleotides matching TRBD2. Germline V gene sequence: CDR1 SNHLY, CDR2 FYNNEI. CDR3 length equals 15 residues. Losses at the gene ends were 6 bases for V and 6 bases for J; bases not matched to a gene: 3. CDR3 amino acids: CASRLGLAGGNEQFF. The CDR3 nucleotides read TGTGCCAGCAGGTTGGGACTAGCGGGAGGCAATGAGCAGTTCTTC.

The rearrangement joins TRBV4-1 to TRBJ2-7, with TRBD2 identical over 10 bases. J gave up 4 bases and V 0 bases, and 9 bases lay outside the gene matches. Germline V gives CDR1 MGHRA, CDR2 YSYEKL. The CDR3 runs 17 residues. In nucleotides, the CDR3 is TGCGCCAGCAGCCAAGATGGGCTAGCGGGAGTACCGTACGAGCAGTACTTC. Translated, it gives CASSQDGLAGVPYEQYF.

V is TRBV6-1 and J is TRBJ2-7, with 7 positions matching TRBD2. V lost 2 bases and J lost 0; bases outside the gene matches: 13. Per germline, CDR1 MNHNS and CDR2 SASEGT. The CDR3 has 18 residues. The CDR3 here is CASSEYWLAESFSYEQYF. DNA of the CDR3: TGTGCCAGCAGTGAATACTGGCTAGCGGAGTCCTTCTCCTACGAGCAGTACTTC.

This clone was counted once. The chain employs TRBV15 and TRBJ2-7; the D gene is possibly TRBD1 (5 bases). The germline V gene has CDR1 LNHNV and CDR2 YYDKDF (reference sequence). The V and J ends lost 8 bases and 4 bases respectively, with 12 bases between them. The CDR3 sequence is 12 residues long. CDR3 sequence: CATGKGWYEQYF. CDR3 sequence (DNA): TGTGCCACCGGGAAGGGGTGGTACGAGCAGTACTTC.

The chain links TRBV5-1 to TRBJ2-7; TRBD1 might be the D (6 bases). This CDR3 is 13 amino acids long. Trimming pared 4 bases from V and 2 bases from J, leaving 10 bases between. CDR1 is SGHRS and CDR2 is YFSETQ in the germline V gene. The CDR3 DNA reads as TGCGCCAGCAGCGAGGGACAAGCCTACGAGCAGTACTTC. This sequence encodes CASSEGQAYEQYF.

The chain employs TRBV11-2 and TRBJ2-1, with 7 bases lining up with TRBD2. The germline V gene encodes CDR1 SGHAT and CDR2 FQNNGV. With 7 bases clipped from V and 8 bases from J, the junction kept 8 bases outside the gene matches. The CDR3 length is 13 residues. The CDR3 bases are TGTGCCAGCATCCGAGTAGCGGGCGATGAGCAGTTCTTC. Translation: CASIRVAGDEQFF.

V gene TRBV7-2 combines with J gene TRBJ2-7; maybe TRBD2 (5 bases). The CDR3 consists of 14 residues. Germline V lookup: CDR1 SGHTA, CDR2 FQGNSA. V shed 1 base and J shed 1 base, with 8 bases lying between them. The DNA for the CDR3 is TGTGCCAGCAGCTTAGACGGGGTTTCCTACGAGCAGTACTTC. Protein: CASSLDGVSYEQYF.

This sequence joins TRBV24-1 and TRBJ2-3; no clear D. Looked up from germline, CDR1 is KGHDR and CDR2 is SFDVKD. With 4 bases removed from V and 2 bases from J, the gap between germline ends came to 9 bases. CDR3 size: 14 residues. The CDR3 region is CATSERLPTDTQYF. The CDR3 DNA reads as TGTGCCACCAGTGAAAGGTTGCCCACAGATACGCAGTATTTT.

The rearrangement links TRBV5-4 to TRBJ1-6; D perhaps matches TRBD1 (5 bases). Between the trimmed V and J ends, which lost 4 bases and 7 bases, there was a span of 15 bases. There are 15 residues in the CDR3. Germline assignment: CDR1 SGHNT and CDR2 YYREEE (reference sequence). Written as DNA, the CDR3 is TGTGCCAGCAGCGGGAGGCAGGGTGAGAATTCACCCCTCCACTTT. Translating it yields CASSGRQGENSPLHF.

This sequence joins TRBV5-4 and TRBJ2-1; 9 bases line up with TRBD1. The CDR3 spans 13 residues. Germline V gene data show CDR1 as SGHNT and CDR2 as YYREEE (reference sequence). J was trimmed by 9 bases and V by 3 bases; bases with no gene match: 4. The CDR3 here is CASSWDRVGEQFF. The CDR3 nucleotides are TGTGCCAGCAGCTGGGACAGGGTGGGTGAGCAGTTCTTC.

This chain connects TRBV3-1 (or the pseudogene TRBV3-2) to TRBJ1-2; the D is unclear. The V and J ends lost 0 bases and 5 bases respectively, with 13 bases between them. This CDR3 region has 15 residues. The germline CDR1 and CDR2 sequences are LGHDT and YNNKEL (reference sequence). CDR3 nucleotides: TGTGCCAGCAGCCAAGATCACAGCGGGGTATATGGCTACACCTTC. Its protein is CASSQDHSGVYGYTF.

This chain uses TRBV18 with TRBJ2-3; D is tentatively TRBD1 or TRBD2 (5 bases each). Germline assignment: CDR1 KGHSH and CDR2 LQKENI. The V gene lost 0 bases and the J gene lost 2 bases, with 12 bases spanning the gap. The CDR3 length is 16 residues. The CDR3 bases are TGTGCCAGCTCACCACCTTTAGGGACCTACACAGATACGCAGTATTTT. Its translation is CASSPPLGTYTDTQYF.

This chain uses TRBV5-1 with TRBJ2-2; perhaps TRBD1 as D (5 bases). The germline V gene encodes CDR1 SGHRS and CDR2 YFSETQ. The V end lost 7 bases, the J end lost 1 base, and 8 bases lay between the germline ends. This CDR3 contains 13 residues. CDR3 sequence reads: CASRTGNTGELFF. DNA of the CDR3: TGCGCCAGCCGAACAGGGAACACCGGGGAGCTGTTTTTT.

V and J are TRBV25-1 and TRBJ2-7; tentatively, D is TRBD1 (6 bases). The CDR3 extends over 15 amino acids. Trimming pared 4 bases from V and 2 bases from J, leaving 15 bases between. Germline V CDR1 and CDR2: MGHDK, SYGVNS. The DNA for the CDR3 is TGTGCCAGCAGTGGCAGGGACAAAATAGCCTACGAGCAGTACTTC. Translating it yields CASSGRDKIAYEQYF.

The chain recombines TRBV7-6 with TRBJ2-2; either TRBD1 or TRBD2 may fit D (5 bases each). Germline lookup yields CDR1 SGHVS and CDR2 FNYEAQ. The CDR3 loop spans 15 amino acids. V lost 5 bases, J lost 0 bases, and 10 bases lay in between. DNA of the CDR3: TGTGCCAGCAGCCCAATGGGACCGAACACCGGGGAGCTGTTTTTT. Translation gives CASSPMGPNTGELFF.

The chain is built from TRBV7-9 and TRBJ2-4; D possibly corresponds to TRBD1 (7 bases). The CDR3 contains 16 residues. The V gene's germline CDR1 is SEHNR and CDR2 FQNEAQ (reference sequence). Trimming removed 5 bases at V and 0 bases at J, with 14 bases between. The CDR3, as DNA: TGTGCCAGCAGCGCGGGACAGAATCTAGCCAAAAACATTCAGTACTTC. It is translated as CASSAGQNLAKNIQYF.

V is TRBV9 and J is TRBJ2-7, with a weak D call TRBD1 (5 bases). Germline CDR1 reads SGDLS; CDR2 reads YYNGEE. The CDR3 has 16 amino acids. Deletions cut 0 bases from V and 0 bases from J, with 13 bases between. In nucleotides, the CDR3 is TGTGCCAGCAGCGTAGATACAGGTACCAACTCCTACGAGCAGTACTTC. As protein: CASSVDTGTNSYEQYF.

The rearrangement links TRBV7-8 to TRBJ2-7; 9 nucleotides match TRBD2. V was clipped by 5 bases and J by 0 bases; unmatched bases: 14. CDR1 and CDR2 from the germline V gene are SGHVS and FQNEAQ. This CDR3 comprises 18 residues. The CDR3 DNA reads TGTGCCAGCAGCCCACTAGCGGGCAGGAACTCCCACTCCTACGAGCAGTACTTC. It translates to CASSPLAGRNSHSYEQYF.

This clone was found once. This sequence joins TRBV3-1 (or the pseudogene TRBV3-2) and TRBJ2-7, with D maybe TRBD2 (6 bases). The CDR3 has 14 residues. V gave up 4 bases and J gave up 0 bases, with 10 bases separating them. Germline CDR1 and CDR2: LGHDT and YNNKEL (reference sequence). CDR3: CASSRDSLSYEQYF. In DNA form, the CDR3 reads TGTGCCAGCAGCCGGGACTCACTCTCCTACGAGCAGTACTTC.

V and J are TRBV25-1 and TRBJ2-1, with 8 bases identical to TRBD2. V shed 10 bases, J shed 7 bases, and the junction held 9 bases outside the gene matches. Germline-derived CDR1 and CDR2 are MGHDK and SYGVNS. The length of the CDR3 is 13 residues. The CDR3 DNA reads TGTGCCATTTCCGAGGGCGGGAGGAATGAGCAGTTCTTC. Translation gives CAISEGGRNEQFF.